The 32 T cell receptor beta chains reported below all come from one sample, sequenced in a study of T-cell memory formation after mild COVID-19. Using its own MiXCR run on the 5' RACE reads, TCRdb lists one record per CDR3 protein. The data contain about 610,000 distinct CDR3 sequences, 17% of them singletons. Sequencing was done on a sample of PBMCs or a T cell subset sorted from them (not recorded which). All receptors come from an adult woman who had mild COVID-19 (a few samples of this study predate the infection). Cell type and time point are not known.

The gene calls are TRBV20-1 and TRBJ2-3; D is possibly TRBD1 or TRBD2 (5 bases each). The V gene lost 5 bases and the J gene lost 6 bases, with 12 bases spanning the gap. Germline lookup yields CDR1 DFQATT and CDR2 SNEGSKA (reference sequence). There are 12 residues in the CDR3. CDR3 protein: CSAYDGTDTQYF. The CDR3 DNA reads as TGCAGTGCTTACGACGGGACGGATACGCAGTATTTT.

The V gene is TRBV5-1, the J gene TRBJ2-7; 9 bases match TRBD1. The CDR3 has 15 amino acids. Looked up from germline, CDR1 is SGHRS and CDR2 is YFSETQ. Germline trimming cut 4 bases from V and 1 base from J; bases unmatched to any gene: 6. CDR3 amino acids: CASSGGGQGSYEQYF. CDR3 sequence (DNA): TGCGCCAGCAGCGGGGGAGGACAGGGGTCCTACGAGCAGTACTTC.

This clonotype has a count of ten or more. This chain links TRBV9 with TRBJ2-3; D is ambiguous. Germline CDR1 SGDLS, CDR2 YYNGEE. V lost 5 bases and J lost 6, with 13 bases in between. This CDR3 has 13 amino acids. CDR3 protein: CASSLTPVDTQYF. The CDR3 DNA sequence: TGTGCCAGCAGTCTAACCCCGGTGGATACGCAGTATTTT.

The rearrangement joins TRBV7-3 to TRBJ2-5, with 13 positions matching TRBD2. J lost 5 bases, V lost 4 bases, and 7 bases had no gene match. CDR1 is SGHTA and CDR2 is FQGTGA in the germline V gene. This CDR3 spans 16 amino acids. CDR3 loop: CASSSGLAGYGETQYF. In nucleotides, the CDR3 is TGTGCCAGCAGCTCGGGACTAGCGGGATATGGGGAGACCCAGTACTTC. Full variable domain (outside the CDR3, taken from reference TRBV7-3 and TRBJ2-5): GAGVSQTPSNKVTEKGKYVELRCDPISGHTALYWYRQSLGQGPEFLIYFQGTGAADDSGLPNDRFFAVRPEGSVSTLKIQRTERGDSAVYLCASSSGLAGYGETQYFGPGTRLLVL.

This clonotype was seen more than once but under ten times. The CDR3, as DNA: TGTGCCACCTCAACTAAGGGACAGGGGAACACCGGGGAGCTGTTTTTT. Amino acids: CATSTKGQGNTGELFF. This chain connects TRBV24-1 to TRBJ2-2; TRBD1 matches 9 bases. Per the germline V gene, CDR1 is KGHDR and CDR2 is SFDVKD. CDR3 size: 16 residues. After removal of 9 bases from V and 1 base from J, the junction contained 8 bases not matched to a gene.

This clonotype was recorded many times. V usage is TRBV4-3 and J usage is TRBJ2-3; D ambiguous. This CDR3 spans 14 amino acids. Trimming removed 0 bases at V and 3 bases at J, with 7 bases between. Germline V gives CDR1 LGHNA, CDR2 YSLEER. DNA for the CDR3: TGCGCCAGCAGCCAAGATCTGCAGACAGATACGCAGTATTTT. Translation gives CASSQDLQTDTQYF.

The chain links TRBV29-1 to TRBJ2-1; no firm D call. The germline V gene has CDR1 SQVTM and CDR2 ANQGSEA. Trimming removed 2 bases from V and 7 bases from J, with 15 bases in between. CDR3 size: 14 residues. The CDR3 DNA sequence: TGCAGCGTTGAAATCGCCCGGATCTGGAATGAGCAGTTCTTC. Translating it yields CSVEIARIWNEQFF.

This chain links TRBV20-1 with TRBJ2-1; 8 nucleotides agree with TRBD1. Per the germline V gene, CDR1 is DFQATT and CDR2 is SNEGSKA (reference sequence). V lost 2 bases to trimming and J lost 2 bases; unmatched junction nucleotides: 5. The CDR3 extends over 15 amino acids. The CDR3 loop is CSARILTGAYNEQFF. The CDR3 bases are TGCAGTGCTAGAATCCTGACAGGGGCCTACAATGAGCAGTTCTTC.

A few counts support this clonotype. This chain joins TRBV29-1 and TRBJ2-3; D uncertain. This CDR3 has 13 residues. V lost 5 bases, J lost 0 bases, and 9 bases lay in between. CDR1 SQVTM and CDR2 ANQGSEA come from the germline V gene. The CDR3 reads CSVRTASTDTQYF. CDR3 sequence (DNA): TGCAGCGTTCGAACAGCCAGCACAGATACGCAGTATTTT.

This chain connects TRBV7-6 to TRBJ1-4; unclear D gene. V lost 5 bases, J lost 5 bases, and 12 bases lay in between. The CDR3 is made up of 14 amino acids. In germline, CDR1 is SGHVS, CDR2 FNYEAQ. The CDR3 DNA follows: TGTGCCAGCAGCCCTCGCCCGGGGAATGAAAAACTGTTTTTT. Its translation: CASSPRPGNEKLFF.

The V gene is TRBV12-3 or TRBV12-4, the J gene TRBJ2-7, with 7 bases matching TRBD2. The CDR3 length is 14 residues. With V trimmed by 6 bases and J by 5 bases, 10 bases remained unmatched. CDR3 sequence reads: CASSNRLAANEQYF. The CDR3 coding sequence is TGTGCCAGCAGCAACCGACTAGCAGCAAACGAGCAGTACTTC.

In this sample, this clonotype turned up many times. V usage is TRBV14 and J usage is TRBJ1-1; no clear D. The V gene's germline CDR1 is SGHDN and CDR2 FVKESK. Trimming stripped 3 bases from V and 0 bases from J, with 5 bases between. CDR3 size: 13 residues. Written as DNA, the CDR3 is TGTGCCAGCAGCCATACATTGAACACTGAAGCTTTCTTT. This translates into CASSHTLNTEAFF. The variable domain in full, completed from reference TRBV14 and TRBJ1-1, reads EAGVTQFPSHSVIEKGQTVTLRCDPISGHDNLYWYRRVMGKEIKFLLHFVKESKQDESGMPNNRFLAERTGGTYSTLKVQPAELEDSGVYFCASSHTLNTEAFFGQGTRLTVV.

The CDR3 region is CASSLYGRPDTQYF. CDR3 sequence (DNA): TGTGCCAGCAGCTTATACGGGAGACCAGATACGCAGTATTTT. The V call is TRBV7-3, the J call TRBJ2-3; maybe TRBD2 (6 bases). Germline values: CDR1 SGHTA, CDR2 FQGTGA. V was trimmed by 2 bases and J by 4 bases, leaving 10 bases between them. The CDR3 contains 14 residues.

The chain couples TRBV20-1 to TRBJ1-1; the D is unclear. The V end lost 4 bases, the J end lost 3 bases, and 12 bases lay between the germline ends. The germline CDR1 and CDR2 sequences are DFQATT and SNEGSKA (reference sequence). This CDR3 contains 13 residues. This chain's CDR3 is CSAKRSRDTEAFF. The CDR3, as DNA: TGCAGTGCTAAAAGGTCAAGGGACACTGAAGCTTTCTTT.

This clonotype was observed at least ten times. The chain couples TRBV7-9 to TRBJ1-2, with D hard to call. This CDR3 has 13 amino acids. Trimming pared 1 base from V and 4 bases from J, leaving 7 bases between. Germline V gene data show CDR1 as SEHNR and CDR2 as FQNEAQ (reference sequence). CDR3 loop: CASSLGWSYGYTF. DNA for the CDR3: TGTGCCAGCAGCTTAGGTTGGTCCTATGGCTACACCTTC.

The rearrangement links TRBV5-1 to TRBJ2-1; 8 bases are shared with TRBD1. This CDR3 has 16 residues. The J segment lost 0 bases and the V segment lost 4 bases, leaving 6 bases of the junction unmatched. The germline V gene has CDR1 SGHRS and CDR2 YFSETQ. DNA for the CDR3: TGCGCCAGCAGCCTGAGGACAGGGAACTCCTACAATGAGCAGTTCTTC. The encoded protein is CASSLRTGNSYNEQFF.

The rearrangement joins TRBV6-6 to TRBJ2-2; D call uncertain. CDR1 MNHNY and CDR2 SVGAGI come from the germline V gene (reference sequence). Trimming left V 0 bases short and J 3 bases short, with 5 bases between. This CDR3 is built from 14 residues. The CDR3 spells CASSYSTDTGELFF. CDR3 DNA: TGTGCCAGCAGTTACTCGACGGACACCGGGGAGCTGTTTTTT.

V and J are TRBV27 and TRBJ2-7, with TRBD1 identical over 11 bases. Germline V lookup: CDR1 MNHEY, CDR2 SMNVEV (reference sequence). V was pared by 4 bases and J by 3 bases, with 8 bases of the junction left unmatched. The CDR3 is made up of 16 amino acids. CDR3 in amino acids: CASSSFGTGGGYEQYF. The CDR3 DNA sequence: TGTGCCAGCAGTTCATTTGGGACAGGGGGTGGCTACGAGCAGTACTTC.

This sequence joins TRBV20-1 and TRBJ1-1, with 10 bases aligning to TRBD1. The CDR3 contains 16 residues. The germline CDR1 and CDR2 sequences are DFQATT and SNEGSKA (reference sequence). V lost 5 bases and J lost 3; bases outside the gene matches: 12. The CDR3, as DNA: TGCAGTGCTGGGTCCAGGGACAGGGGATCACACACTGAAGCTTTCTTT. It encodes CSAGSRDRGSHTEAFF.

CDR3 amino acids: CASSLAGTNQPQHF. CDR3 sequence (DNA): TGCGCCAGCAGCTTGGCCGGGACCAATCAGCCCCAGCATTTT. The chain joins TRBV5-1 to TRBJ1-5; D might be TRBD1 (5 bases). The V gene's germline CDR1 is SGHRS and CDR2 YFSETQ. The CDR3 extends over 14 amino acids. Trimming took off 0 bases at V and 3 bases at J, with 7 bases between the two ends.

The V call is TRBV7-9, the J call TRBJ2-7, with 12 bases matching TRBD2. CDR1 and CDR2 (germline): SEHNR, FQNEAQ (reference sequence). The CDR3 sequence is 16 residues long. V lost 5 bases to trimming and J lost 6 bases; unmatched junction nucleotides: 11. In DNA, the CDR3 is TGTGCCAGCAGCCAAAAGCGACTAGCGGGAGCTCCCGAGCAGTACTTC. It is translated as CASSQKRLAGAPEQYF.

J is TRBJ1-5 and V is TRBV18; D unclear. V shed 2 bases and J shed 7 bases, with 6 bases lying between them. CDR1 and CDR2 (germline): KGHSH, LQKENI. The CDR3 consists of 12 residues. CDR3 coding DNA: TGTGCCAGCTCACCAGACGGGCAGCCCCAGCATTTT. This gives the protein CASSPDGQPQHF.

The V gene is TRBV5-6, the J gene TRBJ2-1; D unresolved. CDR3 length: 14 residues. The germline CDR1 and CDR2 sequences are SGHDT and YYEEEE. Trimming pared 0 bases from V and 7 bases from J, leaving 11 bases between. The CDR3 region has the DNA TGTGCCAGCAGCTTGGGACAACTTCGGAATGAGCAGTTCTTC. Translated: CASSLGQLRNEQFF.

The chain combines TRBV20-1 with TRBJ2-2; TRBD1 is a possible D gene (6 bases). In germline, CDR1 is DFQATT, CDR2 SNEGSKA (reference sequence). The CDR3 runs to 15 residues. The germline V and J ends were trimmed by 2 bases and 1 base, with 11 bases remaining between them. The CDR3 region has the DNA TGCAGTGCTAGACCGCTACAGGGGAACACCGGGGAGCTGTTTTTT. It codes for CSARPLQGNTGELFF.

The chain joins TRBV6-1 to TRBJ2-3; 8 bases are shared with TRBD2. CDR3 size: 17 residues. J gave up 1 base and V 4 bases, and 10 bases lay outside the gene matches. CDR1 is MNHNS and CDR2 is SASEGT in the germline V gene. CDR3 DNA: TGTGCCAGCAGTGGACTTTACTATAGCGGGGGCACAGATACGCAGTATTTT. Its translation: CASSGLYYSGGTDTQYF.

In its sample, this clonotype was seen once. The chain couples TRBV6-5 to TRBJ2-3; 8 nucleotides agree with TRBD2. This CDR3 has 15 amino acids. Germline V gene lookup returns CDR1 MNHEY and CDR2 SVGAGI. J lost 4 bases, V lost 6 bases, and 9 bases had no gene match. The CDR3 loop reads CASRPVGGGADTQYF. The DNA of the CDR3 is TGTGCCAGCAGACCGGTCGGGGGGGGGGCAGATACGCAGTATTTT.

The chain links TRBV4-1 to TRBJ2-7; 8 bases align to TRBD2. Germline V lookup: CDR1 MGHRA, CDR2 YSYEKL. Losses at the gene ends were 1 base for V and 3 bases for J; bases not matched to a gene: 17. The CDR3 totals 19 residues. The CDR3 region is CASSQGATSGQGGIYEQYF. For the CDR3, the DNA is TGCGCCAGCAGCCAAGGAGCTACTAGCGGTCAAGGGGGTATCTACGAGCAGTACTTC.

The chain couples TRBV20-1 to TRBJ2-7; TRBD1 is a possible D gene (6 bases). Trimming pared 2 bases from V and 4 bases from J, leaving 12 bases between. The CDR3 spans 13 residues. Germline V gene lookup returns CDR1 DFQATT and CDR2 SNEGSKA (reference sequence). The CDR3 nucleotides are TGCAGTGCTAGACGGGACACCCCGTACGAGCAGTACTTC. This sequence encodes CSARRDTPYEQYF.

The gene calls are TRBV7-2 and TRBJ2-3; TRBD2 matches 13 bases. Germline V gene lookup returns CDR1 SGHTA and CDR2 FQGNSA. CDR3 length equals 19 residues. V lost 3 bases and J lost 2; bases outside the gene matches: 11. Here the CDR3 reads CASSFNPGTSGIFTDTQYF. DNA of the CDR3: TGTGCCAGCAGCTTCAACCCCGGGACTAGCGGGATCTTCACAGATACGCAGTATTTT.

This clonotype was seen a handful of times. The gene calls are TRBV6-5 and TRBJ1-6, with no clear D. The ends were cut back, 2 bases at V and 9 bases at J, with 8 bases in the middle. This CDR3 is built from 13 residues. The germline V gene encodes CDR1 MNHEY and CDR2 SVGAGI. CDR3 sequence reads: CASSYLGFSPLHF. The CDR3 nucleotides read TGTGCCAGCAGTTACCTCGGGTTTTCACCCCTCCACTTT.

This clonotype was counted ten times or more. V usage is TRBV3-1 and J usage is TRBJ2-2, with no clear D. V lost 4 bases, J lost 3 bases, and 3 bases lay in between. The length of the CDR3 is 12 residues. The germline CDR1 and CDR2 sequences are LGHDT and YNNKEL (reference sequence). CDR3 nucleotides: TGTGCCAGCAGCCCCTACACCGGGGAGCTGTTTTTT. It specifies CASSPYTGELFF.

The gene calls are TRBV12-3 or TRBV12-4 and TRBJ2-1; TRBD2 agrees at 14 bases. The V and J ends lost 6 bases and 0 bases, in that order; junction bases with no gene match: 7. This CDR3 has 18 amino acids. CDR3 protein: CASRPGLAGDSSYNEQFF. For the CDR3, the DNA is TGTGCCAGCAGGCCGGGACTAGCGGGGGACAGCTCCTACAATGAGCAGTTCTTC.